This TCR beta chain comes out of a study of T-cell memory formation after mild COVID-19. About the research overall: TCR clustering was largely donor specific. Study-wide points: CD4+ contracting clones were found mainly in CM and EM, and CD8+ ones in EMRA.

This clonotype came up a few times. Its antigen remains unidentified. The CDR3 sequence is 13 residues long. Germline assignment: CDR1 MNHEY and CDR2 SVGAGI. Between the trimmed V and J ends, which lost 6 bases and 2 bases, there was a span of 11 bases. TCRdb called the 5' RACE reads again in MiXCR, with one record for every CDR3 protein. The repertoire holds 100,000 to 150,000 distinct CDR3 sequences, with approximately 15% as singletons. This sequence was found in a man younger than 30 who had mild COVID-19 (a few samples of this study predate the infection). Cell type and time point are not known. Source material: PBMCs or a T cell subset sorted from them (not recorded which). V and J are TRBV6-5 and TRBJ2-7; tentative D call: TRBD2 (7 bases). The CDR3 DNA is TGTGCCAGCAGGCTCGGGGGGCCCTACGAGCAGTACTTC. The encoded protein is CASRLGGPYEQYF.